The rows below give T cell receptor beta chains drawn from one sample of a study of blood T cell repertoires in COVID-19. Here immunoSEQ multiplex PCR was the method, and the copy in TCRdb shows in-frame clones only, minus some. Of 100,000 to 150,000 clones detected, approximately 90% appear once; the ten largest clones hold 1.5% to 1.7%. Sequencing used peripheral blood. The source is a human donor in a cohort sampled during active COVID-19. CDR3s include the opening cysteine and the closing phenylalanine or tryptophan. D genes are given only for firm matches. Clone sizes are given selectively: once, few, many, or a class where the clone is expanded.

j_call | v_call | clone_size | d_call | cdr3_aa | cdr3_nt
TRBJ2-1 | TRBV2 | . | TRBD2 | CASSGPTGGPRNEQFF | TGTGCCAGCAGCGGACCTACGGGGGGGCCGCGGAATGAGCAGTTCTTC
TRBJ2-3 | TRBV4-2 | once | . | CASSQLVGGPDTQYF | TGTGCCAGCAGCCAACTTGTTGGAGGGCCAGATACGCAGTATTTT
TRBJ2-1 | TRBV10-3 | . | TRBD2 | CAITSGLAGNYNEQFF | TGTGCCATCACGTCGGGACTAGCGGGGAACTACAATGAGCAGTTCTTC
TRBJ2-7 | TRBV9 | . | . | CASSPYTEVSREQYF | TGTGCCAGCAGCCCGTACACGGAGGTCTCCCGCGAGCAGTACTTC
TRBJ2-3 | TRBV11-2 | . | . | CASSFYLSTDTQYF | TGTGCCAGCAGCTTCTACCTCAGCACAGATACGCAGTATTTT
TRBJ1-2 | TRBV5-1 | few | . | CASSINGFGYTF | TGCGCCAGCAGCATAAACGGGTTTGGCTACACCTTC
TRBJ2-5 | TRBV10-3 | many | TRBD1 | CAIRDRSQETQYF | TGTGCCATCAGGGACAGGAGTCAAGAGACCCAGTACTTC
TRBJ1-1 | TRBV3-1/TRBV3-2 | . | . | CASSQDLTNRNTEAFF | TGTGCCAGCAGCCAAGATTTGACAAACAGGAACACTGAAGCTTTCTTT
TRBJ2-5 | TRBV5-1 | few | . | CASNLDSQETQYF | TGCGCCAGCAACTTAGACAGCCAAGAGACCCAGTACTTC
TRBJ2-1 | TRBV7-9 | . | TRBD1 | CASRPGQGANEQFF | TGTGCCAGCAGACCGGGACAGGGGGCAAATGAGCAGTTCTTC
TRBJ2-2 | TRBV2 | . | TRBD1 | CASGGQGAVTGELFF | TGTGCCAGCGGGGGACAGGGGGCTGTCACCGGGGAGCTGTTTTTT
TRBJ2-2 | TRBV5-1 | . | TRBD2 | CASSLPGTSGTGELFF | TGCGCCAGCAGCTTACCCGGGACTAGCGGTACCGGGGAGCTGTTTTTT
TRBJ2-2 | TRBV7-7 | many | TRBD2 | CASSQSGTSMTGELFF | TGTGCTAGCAGCCAAAGCGGGACTAGCATGACCGGGGAGCTGTTTTTT
TRBJ2-5 | TRBV5-1 | . | . | CASSPGQGGETQYF | TGCGCCAGCAGCCCTGGACAGGGAGGGGAGACCCAGTACTTC
TRBJ2-7 | TRBV5-6 | . | TRBD1 | CASSSGTGPSYEQYF | TGTGCCAGCAGCTCCGGGACAGGGCCTTCCTACGAGCAGTACTTC
TRBJ2-1 | TRBV19 | . | TRBD2 | CASRLGLNSYNEQFF | TGTGCCAGTAGGTTGGGACTAAACTCCTACAATGAGCAGTTCTTC
TRBJ2-1 | TRBV7-9 | . | TRBD2 | CASSSREPPYNEQFF | TGTGCCAGCAGCTCGCGGGAGCCTCCCTACAATGAGCAGTTCTTC
TRBJ2-7 | TRBV7-6 | . | . | CASSLAGAEQYF | TGTGCCAGCAGCTTAGCTGGGGCCGAGCAGTACTTC
TRBJ2-2 | TRBV18 | . | . | CASSSVGANTGELFF | TGTGCCAGCTCATCGGTAGGGGCGAACACCGGGGAGCTGTTTTTT
TRBJ2-5 | TRBV5-1 | . | . | CASSLGAQTQGTQYF | TGCGCCAGCAGCTTGGGCGCCCAAACCCAGGGGACCCAGTACTTC
TRBJ2-1 | TRBV5-1 | . | TRBD1 | CASSRDRGGEQFF | TGCGCCAGCAGCCGGGACAGGGGTGGTGAGCAGTTCTTC
TRBJ1-1 | TRBV5-4 | . | . | CASSPGGGTEAFF | TGTGCCAGCAGCCCGGGGGGGGGCACTGAAGCTTTCTTT
TRBJ2-2 | TRBV7-7 | medium-sized | TRBD2 | CASSPSGTSVGGELFF | TGTGCTAGCAGCCCCTCCGGGACTAGCGTTGGCGGGGAGCTGTTTTTT
TRBJ2-1 | TRBV29-1 | . | TRBD1 | CSPGTGPSGEQFF | TGCAGCCCGGGGACAGGGCCCTCAGGGGAGCAGTTCTTC
TRBJ2-7 | TRBV7-9 | once | TRBD2 | CASSLGGDEQYF | TGTGCCAGCAGCCTGGGGGGGGACGAGCAGTACTTC
TRBJ2-5 | TRBV5-6 | . | . | CASSLKRETQYF | TGTGCCAGCAGCTTGAAGAGGGAGACCCAGTACTTC
TRBJ1-6 | TRBV6-5 | . | . | CASSYGWSGGRSPLHF | TGTGCCAGCAGTTACGGGTGGAGCGGGGGGCGATCACCCCTCCACTTT
TRBJ2-7 | TRBV20-1 | . | . | CSAQQVYEQYF | TGCAGTGCCCAGCAGGTCTACGAGCAGTACTTC
TRBJ2-1 | TRBV3-1/TRBV3-2 | . | TRBD2 | CASSLFSGSSYNEQFF | TGTGCCAGCAGCCTTTTTAGCGGGAGCTCCTACAATGAGCAGTTCTTC
TRBJ1-6 | TRBV11-2 | . | TRBD1 | CASSLGQKNSPLHF | TGTGCCAGCAGCTTGGGACAGAAGAATTCACCCCTCCACTTT
TRBJ2-3 | TRBV12-3/TRBV12-4 | . | . | CASSAREGDTQYF | TGTGCCAGCAGCGCTCGCGAGGGAGATACGCAGTATTTT
TRBJ2-2 | TRBV5-1 | . | TRBD2 | CASRLAEPTGVLFF | TGCGCCAGCAGACTAGCGGAGCCGACCGGGGTGCTGTTTTTT
TRBJ1-5 | TRBV4-1 | . | . | CASSQEGWGQPQHF | TGCGCCAGCAGCCAAGAGGGATGGGGCCAGCCCCAGCATTTT